A selection of T cell receptor beta chains follows, all from one sample in a study of beta chain features in type 1 diabetes. This table comes from immunoSEQ multiplex PCR, and its TCRdb copy is limited to in-frame clones, with some not included. This table holds 300,000 to 450,000 clones, roughly a tenth found once. Sequencing was performed on central memory CD4+ T cells from blood. The receptor set was obtained from a man aged 30 to 45 with type 1 diabetes. The CDR3 runs from the conserved cysteine through the conserved F or W. The D gene is left open where the match is weak. Clone size is stated in some rows and not others, as once, few, many or a class when expanded.

>TRBJ2-1|TRBV6-1|NA|NA
CASSLSSNEQFF
TGTGCCAGCAGTTTGAGTTCGAATGAGCAGTTCTTC
>TRBJ2-7|TRBV28|few|TRBD1
CASNPGQGAYEQYF
TGTGCCAGCAACCCGGGACAGGGAGCCTACGAGCAGTACTTC
>TRBJ2-7|TRBV2|few|NA
CASSAGREYEQYF
TGTGCCAGCAGTGCGGGACGGGAGTACGAGCAGTACTTC
>TRBJ1-1|TRBV5-5|few|NA
CASSLDRLEAFF
TGTGCCAGCAGCTTGGATCGACTTGAAGCTTTCTTT
>TRBJ1-1|TRBV2|NA|TRBD1
CASSKQGENTEAFF
TGTGCCAGCAGTAAACAGGGGGAGAACACTGAAGCTTTCTTT
>TRBJ1-1|TRBV6-5|NA|TRBD1
CAIHSGQRNTEAFF
TGTGCCATACACTCGGGACAGCGGAACACTGAAGCTTTCTTT
>TRBJ2-3|TRBV18|few|TRBD1
CASSPGTGDTQYF
TGTGCCAGCTCACCAGGGACAGGTGATACGCAGTATTTT
>TRBJ2-1|TRBV28|NA|TRBD2
CATSFIGDYRYREQFF
TGTGCCACCAGTTTTATAGGGGACTACCGATATCGTGAGCAGTTCTTC
>TRBJ2-4|TRBV6-6|NA|NA
CASSGFSSAKNIQYF
TGTGCCAGCAGTGGCTTTAGTTCAGCCAAAAACATTCAGTACTTC
>TRBJ1-2|TRBV27|NA|NA
CASSQDSRDGYTF
TGTGCCAGCAGTCAGGACAGTAGAGATGGCTACACCTTC
>TRBJ2-5|TRBV19|NA|NA
CASSIRPWGEVQETQYF
TGTGCCAGTAGTATTCGTCCTTGGGGTGAGGTTCAAGAGACCCAGTACTTC
>TRBJ2-4|TRBV10-1|few|TRBD1
CASRTGVHPEKNIQYF
TGCGCCAGCAGAACAGGGGTTCACCCGGAGAAAAACATTCAGTACTTC
>TRBJ2-7|TRBV2|NA|NA
CASSPSGGVYEQYF
TGTGCCAGCAGTCCCAGTGGAGGAGTCTACGAGCAGTACTTC
>TRBJ2-4|TRBV18|few|NA
CASSPVQIAKNIQYF
TGTGCCAGCTCACCAGTGCAGATAGCCAAAAACATTCAGTACTTC
>TRBJ2-7|TRBV27|many|TRBD1
CASSRQGARSYEQYF
TGTGCCAGCAGTCGACAGGGGGCGAGGTCCTACGAGCAGTACTTC
>TRBJ2-3|TRBV2|few|TRBD2
CASQLAGGPPDTQYF
TGTGCCAGCCAACTAGCGGGAGGGCCCCCAGATACGCAGTATTTT
>TRBJ1-1|TRBV11-2|NA|NA
CASSTGRMNTEAFF
TGTGCCAGTAGTACCGGGCGGATGAACACTGAAGCTTTCTTT
>TRBJ1-1|TRBV5-4|few|NA
CASIRDTEAFF
TGTGCCAGCATCCGGGACACTGAAGCTTTCTTT
>TRBJ2-7|TRBV6-6|few|TRBD1
CASMGTGGYEQYF
TGTGCCAGCATGGGGACAGGGGGATACGAGCAGTACTTC
>TRBJ2-1|TRBV7-9|many|NA
CASSLAGYNNEQFF
TGTGCCAGCAGCTTAGCTGGGTACAACAATGAGCAGTTCTTC
>TRBJ2-7|TRBV9|NA|NA
CASSVSPKAGYEQYF
TGTGCCAGCAGCGTGTCCCCGAAAGCGGGTTACGAGCAGTACTTC
>TRBJ1-2|TRBV30|NA|NA
CAWNLGFQSGGYTF
TGTGCCTGGAATTTAGGTTTCCAGTCCGGGGGCTACACCTTC
>TRBJ2-4|TRBV7-9|few|NA
CASRTGTAENIQYF
TGTGCCAGCAGAACCGGGACCGCGGAAAACATTCAGTACTTC
>TRBJ2-7|TRBV6-5|NA|NA
CASSYSGSAGFYEQYF
TGTGCCAGCAGTTACTCTGGGAGTGCCGGCTTCTACGAGCAGTACTTC
>TRBJ2-3|TRBV6-4|few|NA
CASSPTGTPDTQYF
TGTGCCAGCAGTCCGACGGGGACTCCAGATACGCAGTATTTT
>TRBJ2-2|TRBV29-1|NA|TRBD2
CSAGTGGGTGELFF
TGCAGCGCCGGAACCGGGGGGGGCACCGGGGAGCTGTTTTTT
>TRBJ1-5|TRBV2|NA|NA
CASSGGQTDNQPQHF
TGTGCCAGCAGCGGCGGGCAGACGGACAATCAGCCCCAGCATTTT
>TRBJ2-7|TRBV19|NA|TRBD2
CASSRSGISSGQYF
TGTGCCAGTAGTCGTAGCGGGATTTCATCGGGGCAGTACTTC
>TRBJ1-3|TRBV2|many|NA
CASTAEDGNTIYF
TGTGCCAGCACCGCGGAGGATGGAAACACCATATATTTT
>TRBJ2-5|TRBV30|NA|NA
CAWSVLGVGQETQYF
TGTGCCTGGAGTGTTTTGGGGGTTGGTCAAGAGACCCAGTACTTC
>TRBJ2-5|TRBV5-5|NA|NA
CASSPEWGETQYF
TGTGCCAGCAGCCCAGAGTGGGGAGAGACCCAGTACTTC
>TRBJ1-4|TRBV18|few|NA
CASSPQRGREEKLFF
TGTGCCAGCTCCCCACAACGGGGGCGGGAGGAAAAACTGTTTTTT
>TRBJ2-1|TRBV4-1|few|TRBD1
CASSLLPGTAEQFF
TGCGCCAGCAGCCTACTTCCCGGGACAGCTGAGCAGTTCTTC
>TRBJ2-1|TRBV7-9|NA|NA
CASSLGRLAEQFF
TGTGCCAGCAGCTTAGGACGGCTAGCGGAGCAGTTCTTC
>TRBJ2-5|TRBV11-2|NA|TRBD2
CASSLVVGGETQYF
TGTGCCAGCAGCTTAGTGGTGGGAGGGGAGACCCAGTACTTC
>TRBJ1-1|TRBV7-2|NA|TRBD1
CASRGQGNTEAFF
TGTGCCAGCAGGGGACAGGGGAACACTGAAGCTTTCTTT
>TRBJ1-1|TRBV21-1|few|NA
CASSKDPHGEAFF
TGTGCCAGCAGCAAAGATCCCCACGGTGAAGCTTTCTTT
>TRBJ2-3|TRBV11-3|few|NA
CASSLRMAGSSTDTQYF
TGTGCCAGCAGCTTACGCATGGCGGGCTCTAGCACAGATACGCAGTATTTT
>TRBJ1-3|TRBV4-1|NA|TRBD1
CASSRQGLSLSGNTIYF
TGCGCCAGCAGCCGACAGGGACTTAGCCTCTCTGGAAACACCATATATTTT
>TRBJ2-5|TRBV28|NA|NA
CASSGTLPQETQYF
TGTGCCAGCAGTGGGACACTACCCCAAGAGACCCAGTACTTC
>TRBJ1-4|TRBV7-9|many|NA
CASQLGSATNEKLFF
TGTGCCAGCCAGCTGGGGAGCGCAACTAATGAAAAACTGTTTTTT
>TRBJ2-2|TRBV28|many|NA
CASTVGGENTGELFF
TGTGCCAGCACCGTCGGGGGCGAGAACACCGGGGAGCTGTTTTTT